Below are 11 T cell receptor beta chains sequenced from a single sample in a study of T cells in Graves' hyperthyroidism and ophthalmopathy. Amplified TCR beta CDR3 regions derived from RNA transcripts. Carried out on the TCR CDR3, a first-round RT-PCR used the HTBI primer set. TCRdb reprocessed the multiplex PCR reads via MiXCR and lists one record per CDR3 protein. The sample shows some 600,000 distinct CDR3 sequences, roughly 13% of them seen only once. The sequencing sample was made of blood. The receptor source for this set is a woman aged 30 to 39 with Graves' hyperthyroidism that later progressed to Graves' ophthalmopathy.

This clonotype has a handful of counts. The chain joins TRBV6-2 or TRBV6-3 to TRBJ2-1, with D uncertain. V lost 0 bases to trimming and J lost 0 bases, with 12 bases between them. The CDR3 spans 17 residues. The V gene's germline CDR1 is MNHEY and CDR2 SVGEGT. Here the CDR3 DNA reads TGTGCCAGCAGTTACTCGAACCCTACCAGCTCCTACAATGAGCAGTTCTTC. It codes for CASSYSNPTSSYNEQFF.

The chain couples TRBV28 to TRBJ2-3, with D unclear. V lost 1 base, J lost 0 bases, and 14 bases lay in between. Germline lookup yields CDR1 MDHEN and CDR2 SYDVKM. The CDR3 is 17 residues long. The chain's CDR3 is CASSLFPGRRSTDTQYF. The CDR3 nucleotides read TGTGCCAGCAGTTTATTCCCCGGACGGAGAAGCACAGATACGCAGTATTTT.

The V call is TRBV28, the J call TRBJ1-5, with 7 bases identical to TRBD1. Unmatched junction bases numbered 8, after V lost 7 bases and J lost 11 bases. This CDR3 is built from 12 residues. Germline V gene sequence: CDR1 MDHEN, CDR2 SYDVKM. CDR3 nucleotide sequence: TGTGCCAGCACCGTGTCGGGACAGTCCCAGCATTTT. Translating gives CASTVSGQSQHF.

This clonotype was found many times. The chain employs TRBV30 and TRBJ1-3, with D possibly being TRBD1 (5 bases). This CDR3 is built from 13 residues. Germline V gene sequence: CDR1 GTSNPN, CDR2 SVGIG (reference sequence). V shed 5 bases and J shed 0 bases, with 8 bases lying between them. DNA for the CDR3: TGTGCCTGGGACAGCGGCTCTGGAAACACCATATATTTT. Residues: CAWDSGSGNTIYF.

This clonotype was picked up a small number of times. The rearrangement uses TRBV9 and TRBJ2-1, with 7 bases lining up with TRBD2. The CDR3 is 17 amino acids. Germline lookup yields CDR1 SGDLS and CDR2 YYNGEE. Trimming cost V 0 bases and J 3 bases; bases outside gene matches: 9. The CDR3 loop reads CASSVGFLAEDYNEQFF. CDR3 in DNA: TGTGCCAGCAGCGTAGGATTTCTAGCGGAGGACTACAATGAGCAGTTCTTC.

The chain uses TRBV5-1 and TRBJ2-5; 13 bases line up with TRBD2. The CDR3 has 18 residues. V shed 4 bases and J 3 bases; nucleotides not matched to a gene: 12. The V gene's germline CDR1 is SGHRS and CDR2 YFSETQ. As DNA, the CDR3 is TGCGCCAGCAGCGTGATGCCTACCGGGACTAGCGGGGAAGAGACCCAGTACTTC. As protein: CASSVMPTGTSGEETQYF.

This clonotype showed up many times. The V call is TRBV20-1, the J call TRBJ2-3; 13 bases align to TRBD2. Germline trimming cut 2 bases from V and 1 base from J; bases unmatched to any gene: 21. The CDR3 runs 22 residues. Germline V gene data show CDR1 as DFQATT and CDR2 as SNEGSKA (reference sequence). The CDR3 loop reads CSARLWTSGGGAMRGGTDTQYF. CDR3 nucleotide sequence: TGCAGTGCTAGATTGTGGACTAGCGGGGGAGGGGCAATGCGAGGAGGCACAGATACGCAGTATTTT.

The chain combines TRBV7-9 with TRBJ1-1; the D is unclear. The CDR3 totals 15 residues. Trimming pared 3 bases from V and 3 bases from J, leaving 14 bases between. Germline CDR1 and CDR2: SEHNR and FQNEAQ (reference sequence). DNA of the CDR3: TGTGCCAGCAGCTTCACCGTCCCTGATCACACTGAAGCTTTCTTT. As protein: CASSFTVPDHTEAFF.

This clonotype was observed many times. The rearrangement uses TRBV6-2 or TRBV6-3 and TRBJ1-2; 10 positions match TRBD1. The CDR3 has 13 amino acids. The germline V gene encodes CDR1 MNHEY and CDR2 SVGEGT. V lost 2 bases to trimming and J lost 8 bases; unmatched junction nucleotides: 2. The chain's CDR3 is CASSYRDRGGYTF. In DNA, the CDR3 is TGTGCCAGCAGTTACCGGGACAGGGGCGGCTACACCTTC.

CDR3 residues: CASSLSPGQTYGYTF. DNA of the CDR3: TGTGCCAGCAGTTTATCTCCAGGACAGACCTATGGCTACACCTTC. This chain uses TRBV27 with TRBJ1-2; tentative D call: TRBD1 (6 bases). Between the trimmed V and J ends, which lost 0 bases and 4 bases, there was a span of 12 bases. This CDR3 comprises 15 residues. From germline, CDR1 is MNHEY and CDR2 SMNVEV (reference sequence).

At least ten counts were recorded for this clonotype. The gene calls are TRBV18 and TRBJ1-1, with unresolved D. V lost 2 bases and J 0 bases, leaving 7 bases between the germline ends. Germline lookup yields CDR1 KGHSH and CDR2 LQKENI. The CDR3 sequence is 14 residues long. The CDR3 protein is CASSPGMMNTEAFF. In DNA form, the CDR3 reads TGTGCCAGCTCACCAGGGATGATGAACACTGAAGCTTTCTTT.